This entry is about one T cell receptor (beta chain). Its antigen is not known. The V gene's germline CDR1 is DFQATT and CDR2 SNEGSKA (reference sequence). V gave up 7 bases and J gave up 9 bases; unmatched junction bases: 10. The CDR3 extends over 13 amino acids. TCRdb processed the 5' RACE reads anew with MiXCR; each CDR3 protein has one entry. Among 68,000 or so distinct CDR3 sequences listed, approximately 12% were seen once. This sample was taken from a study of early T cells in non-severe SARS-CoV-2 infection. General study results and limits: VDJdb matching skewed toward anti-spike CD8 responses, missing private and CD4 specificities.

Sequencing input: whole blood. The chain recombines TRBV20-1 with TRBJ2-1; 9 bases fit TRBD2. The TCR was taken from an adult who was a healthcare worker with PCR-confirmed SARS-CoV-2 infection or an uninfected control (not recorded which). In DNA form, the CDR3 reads TGCAGTGTTGGCGGGGGGGCTTTCCGTGAGCAGTTCTTC. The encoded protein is CSVGGGAFREQFF.